This T cell receptor beta chain comes out of a study of spatial heterogeneity in lung cancer. Stated time point: blood at routine non-recurrence follow-up after resection. The input material, whole RNA from tumor, nontumor lung or frozen PBMC, was sequenced unsorted. The CDR3 totals 11 residues. The germline V gene has CDR1 MNHNS and CDR2 SASEGT. Trimming stripped 6 bases from V and 7 bases from J, with 9 bases between. TCRdb re-called the 5' RACE reads with MiXCR, one entry per CDR3 protein. The sample comprises roughly 120,000 distinct CDR3 sequences, 9% to 15% of which are singletons, and 15% to 20% rests with the top ten.

The sample here was PBMCs, taken at follow-up. The chain links TRBV6-1 to TRBJ1-1, with D unresolved. This TCR derives from a male donor with early-stage non-small cell lung cancer. DNA for the CDR3: TGTGCCAGCAGAGGACGGATTGAAGCTTTCTTT. It is translated as CASRGRIEAFF.